What follows are 32 T cell receptor beta chains derived from one specimen sequenced in a study of T cells in Graves' hyperthyroidism and ophthalmopathy (dated by TCRdb to about 2019). The library was obtained by multiplex PCR. Sequenced using an Illumina HiSeq 2000. The TCR beta CDR3 regions were amplified from the RNA transcripts. A first-round RT-PCR of the TCR CDR3 used the HTBI primer set with the Qiagen OneStep RT-PCR kit. TCRdb took the public reads, trimmed them with fastp at Q25, ran MiXCR for clone calling and kept in-frame beta chains. A single entry per CDR3 protein holds the most common genes and DNA from its merged rows. The table for this sample lists fewer than 200,000 distinct CDR3 sequences; about 15% of them were counted only once. Clones ranked in the top ten supply roughly 29% of the sample. Sequenced: blood. All receptors derive from a woman between 45 and 60 years old with Graves' hyperthyroidism.

The chain joins TRBV18 to TRBJ1-2; D is ambiguous. Per the germline V gene, CDR1 is KGHSH and CDR2 is LQKENI. The V and J ends lost 3 bases and 8 bases respectively, with 13 bases between them. This CDR3 spans 13 amino acids. CDR3 residues: CASSPGEGEGYTF. The CDR3 DNA sequence: TGTGCCAGCTCACCGGGAGAGGGCGAGGGCTACACCTTC. Full variable domain (rest looked up from reference TRBV18 and TRBJ1-2): NAGVMQNPRHLVRRRGQEARLRCSPMKGHSHVYWYRQLPEEGLKFMVYLQKENIIDESGMPKERFSAEFPKEGPSILRIQQVVRGDSAAYFCASSPGEGEGYTFGSGTRLTVV.

This clonotype was counted many times. This chain joins TRBV27 and TRBJ1-5; D is perhaps TRBD1 (5 bases). The CDR3 extends over 15 amino acids. Germline CDR1 MNHEY, CDR2 SMNVEV (reference sequence). The V end lost 8 bases, the J end lost 1 base, and 15 bases lay between the germline ends. The CDR3 DNA is TGTGCCAGCGCGGGGGGTGAATCGAGCAATCAGCCCCAGCATTTT. Translation: CASAGGESSNQPQHF.

To note about this clonotype: One junction end disagrees with the germline gene, perhaps due to a read error. The rearrangement uses TRBV14 and TRBJ1-1; 8 nucleotides agree with TRBD1. The CDR3 covers 15 residues. Germline CDR1 reads SGHDN; CDR2 reads FVKESK. Here the CDR3 DNA reads TGTGCCAGCAGCCTCCGGACAGGGAGAAACACTGAAGCTTCCTTT. This gives the protein CASSLRTGRNTEASF.

This clonotype was found a few times. CDR3 protein: CASARGTGELFF. CDR3 coding DNA: TGTGCCAGCGCAAGGGGGACCGGGGAGCTGTTTTTT. J is TRBJ2-2 and V is TRBV9, with a tentative D call TRBD1 (6 bases). Trimming stripped 7 bases from V and 5 bases from J, with 9 bases between. CDR1 SGDLS and CDR2 YYNGEE come from the germline V gene. There are 12 residues in the CDR3.

The chain carries TRBV9 and TRBJ2-3; 9 bases match TRBD1. Trimming took 3 bases from V and 2 from J; bases not matched to a gene: 10. Germline V lookup: CDR1 SGDLS, CDR2 YYNGEE. The CDR3 loop spans 17 amino acids. The CDR3 DNA reads TGTGCCAGCAGCGCCTCTTGGACAGGGGCCAACACAGATACGCAGTATTTT. It specifies CASSASWTGANTDTQYF.

CDR3 loop: CASSPNPGRETQYF. The CDR3 DNA reads TGTGCCAGCAGCCCCAACCCCGGTCGAGAGACCCAGTACTTC. V gene TRBV9 combines with J gene TRBJ2-5; D gene uncertain. CDR1 is SGDLS and CDR2 is YYNGEE in the germline V gene. V lost 4 bases and J 4 bases, leaving 14 bases between the germline ends. This CDR3 spans 14 amino acids.

This clonotype was seen repeatedly, ten times or more. The genes are TRBV28 and TRBJ1-6; 7 bases map to TRBD1. CDR3 length equals 17 residues. Germline CDR1 reads MDHEN; CDR2 reads SYDVKM. Trimming removed 1 base from V and 7 bases from J; junction bases left unmatched: 10. The CDR3 loop reads CASSLLRRDSLNSPLHF. The CDR3 bases are TGTGCCAGCAGTTTATTGAGGCGGGACAGCTTGAATTCACCCCTCCACTTT. The complete variable domain, with remaining parts taken from reference TRBV28 and TRBJ1-6, reads DVKVTQSSRYLVKRTGEKVFLECVQDMDHENMFWYRQDPGLGLRLIYFSYDVKMKEKGDIPEGYSVSREKKERFSLILESASTNQTSMYLCASSLLRRDSLNSPLHFGNGTRLTVT.

The V gene is TRBV7-3, the J gene TRBJ2-6; weak D call: TRBD1 (5 bases). The CDR3 contains 16 residues. Trimming removed 5 bases at V and 2 bases at J, with 13 bases between. CDR1 is SGHTA, CDR2 FQGTGA, per germline. CDR3 in amino acids: CASSPRAGTGANVLTF. The CDR3 DNA is TGTGCCAGCAGCCCCCGCGCAGGGACTGGGGCCAACGTCCTGACTTTC.

This clonotype occurred many times. The chain links TRBV7-9 to TRBJ1-2, with D possibly matching TRBD1 (5 bases). The CDR3 runs to 14 residues. Germline V gene lookup returns CDR1 SEHNR and CDR2 FQNEAQ (reference sequence). Trimming left V 3 bases short and J 11 bases short, with 19 bases between. Here the CDR3 reads CASSFDSGFAAYTF. In DNA form, the CDR3 reads TGTGCCAGCAGCTTCGACTCAGGGTTTGCGGCATACACCTTC.

This clonotype came up many times. The J gene is TRBJ1-1, the V gene TRBV10-3; no reliable D call. Germline V gives CDR1 ENHRY, CDR2 SYGVKD. The CDR3 sequence is 13 residues long. V shed 2 bases and J shed 0 bases, with 4 bases lying between them. This CDR3 is CAISEGVNTEAFF. The CDR3, as DNA: TGTGCCATCAGTGAGGGGGTGAACACTGAAGCTTTCTTT.

In its sample, this clonotype was seen many times. The chain couples TRBV7-9 to TRBJ1-4; 8 nucleotides line up with TRBD1. After removal of 4 bases from V and 9 bases from J, the junction contained 4 bases not matched to a gene. Germline CDR1 reads SEHNR; CDR2 reads FQNEAQ (reference sequence). The length of the CDR3 is 13 residues. CDR3 amino acids: CASSSGQGKKLFF. CDR3 in DNA: TGTGCCAGCAGCTCCGGACAGGGCAAAAAACTGTTTTTT.

The V gene is TRBV4-1, the J gene TRBJ1-5; tentatively, D is TRBD1 (6 bases). Germline V gene lookup returns CDR1 MGHRA and CDR2 YSYEKL. This CDR3 contains 14 residues. Trimming took off 1 base at V and 8 bases at J, with 12 bases between the two ends. The CDR3 nucleotides are TGCGCCAGCAGCCAAGGACAGGTAGTGGAGCCCCAGCATTTT. Its protein product is CASSQGQVVEPQHF.

Ten or more counts support this clonotype. CDR3: CASSFEGRQYGYTF. The CDR3 DNA reads as TGTGCCAGCAGCTTTGAAGGACGCCAGTATGGCTACACCTTC. The chain links TRBV7-2 to TRBJ1-2; no clear D. This CDR3 comprises 14 residues. V lost 3 bases and J lost 5, with 13 bases in between. Germline values: CDR1 SGHTA, CDR2 FQGNSA. Based on the CDR3 plus reference TRBV7-2 and TRBJ1-2, the full variable domain is GAGVSQSPSNKVTEKGKDVELRCDPISGHTALYWYRQSLGQGLEFLIYFQGNSAPDKSGLPSDRFSAERTGGSVSTLTIQRTQQEDSAVYLCASSFEGRQYGYTFGSGTRLTVV.

There are many counts of this clonotype. This chain connects TRBV4-2 to TRBJ1-2; 8 bases are shared with TRBD1. This CDR3 region has 15 residues. Germline V lookup: CDR1 LGHNA, CDR2 YNFKEQ. With 0 bases clipped from V and 2 bases from J, the junction kept 2 bases outside the gene matches. The CDR3 bases are TGTGCCAGCAGCCAAGACAGGGGGCCGAACTATGGCTACACCTTC. Translation gives CASSQDRGPNYGYTF.

This clonotype was counted many times. The V gene is TRBV9, the J gene TRBJ2-2; D not resolved. The CDR3 is 15 amino acids. Per germline, CDR1 SGDLS and CDR2 YYNGEE. V was pared by 0 bases and J by 2 bases, with 8 bases between. The CDR3 region is CASSVDQRNTGELFF. As DNA, the CDR3 is TGTGCCAGCAGCGTAGATCAGCGAAACACCGGGGAGCTGTTTTTT.

This clonotype has a count of ten or more. The V and J genes are TRBV7-9 and TRBJ1-1; D perhaps matches TRBD1 (6 bases). The V end lost 2 bases, the J end lost 2 bases, and 12 bases lay between the germline ends. The CDR3 runs 15 residues. The germline gives CDR1 SEHNR, CDR2 FQNEAQ (reference sequence). The CDR3 nucleotides read TGTGCCAGCAGCTTAAGCGGGGGGCGCAACACTGAAGCTTTCTTT. It is translated as CASSLSGGRNTEAFF.

This clonotype has ten or more counts. This chain connects TRBV2 to TRBJ1-1; unclear D gene. The CDR3 loop spans 12 amino acids. Germline CDR1 SNHLY, CDR2 FYNNEI. Between the trimmed V and J ends, which lost 3 bases and 5 bases, there was a span of 7 bases. This chain's CDR3 is CASSESETEAFF. The CDR3 bases are TGTGCCAGCAGTGAGTCAGAGACTGAAGCTTTCTTT. The variable domain in full, with the rest retrieved from reference TRBV2 and TRBJ1-1, is EPEVTQTPSHQVTQMGQEVILRCVPISNHLYFYWYRQILGQKVEFLVSFYNNEISEKSEIFDDQFSVERPDGSNFTLKIRSTKLEDSAMYFCASSESETEAFFGQGTRLTVV.

This clonotype came up many times. The chain employs TRBV27 and TRBJ1-5, with D perhaps matching TRBD1 (6 bases). The V end lost 5 bases, the J end lost 5 bases, and 16 bases lay between the germline ends. CDR3 length: 15 amino acids. CDR1 and CDR2 from the germline V gene are MNHEY and SMNVEV (reference sequence). The CDR3 loop is CASSLQGRDYQPQHF. The DNA of the CDR3 is TGTGCCAGCAGTCTACAGGGAAGAGATTATCAGCCCCAGCATTTT.

This clonotype was found a few times. The rearrangement uses TRBV4-1 and TRBJ2-3; 10 bases fit TRBD1. Trimming removed 2 bases from V and 6 bases from J; junction bases left unmatched: 5. This CDR3 is 15 amino acids long. Germline-derived CDR1 and CDR2 are MGHRA and YSYEKL. In DNA, the CDR3 is TGCGCCAGCAGCCAAATGGGGACAGGGGACGATACGCAGTATTTT. It encodes CASSQMGTGDDTQYF.

This clonotype was picked up a small number of times. The chain couples TRBV25-1 to TRBJ2-3, with 12 bases aligning to TRBD2. CDR3 length: 18 residues. From germline, CDR1 is MGHDK and CDR2 SYGVNS. After removal of 3 bases from V and 0 bases from J, the junction contained 7 bases not matched to a gene. The CDR3 protein is CASSDSAGLAGSTDTQYF. Here the CDR3 DNA reads TGTGCCAGCAGTGACTCCGCCGGACTAGCGGGGAGCACAGATACGCAGTATTTT.

The chain joins TRBV28 to TRBJ2-7; D assignment may be TRBD1 or TRBD2 (5 bases each). CDR3 size: 15 residues. The germline V and J ends were trimmed by 2 bases and 3 bases, with 14 bases remaining between them. The germline gives CDR1 MDHEN, CDR2 SYDVKM. CDR3 in DNA: TGTGCCAGCAGTTTAATCGGGACGGAGGACTACGAGCAGTACTTC. It encodes CASSLIGTEDYEQYF.

In its sample, this clonotype was seen many times. The rearrangement links TRBV18 to TRBJ1-1, with D possibly TRBD1 on 5 matching bases. This CDR3 is 15 amino acids long. Germline V gives CDR1 KGHSH, CDR2 LQKENI. Trimming pared 1 base from V and 5 bases from J, leaving 14 bases between. Written as DNA, the CDR3 is TGTGCCAGCTCACCACGTGGCAGGGTGAGGACTGAAGCTTTCTTT. Its protein is CASSPRGRVRTEAFF.

This clonotype occurred many times. The chain has TRBV2 and TRBJ1-2; 9 nucleotides line up with TRBD1. The CDR3 totals 14 residues. Germline V gene lookup returns CDR1 SNHLY and CDR2 FYNNEI. The V and J ends lost 5 bases and 4 bases, in that order; junction bases with no gene match: 5. The CDR3 bases are TGTGCCAGCAGTAGACAGGGGGTATCCTATGGCTACACCTTC. Protein sequence: CASSRQGVSYGYTF.

This clonotype was counted ten times or more. V usage is TRBV7-3 and J usage is TRBJ2-3; possibly TRBD1 for D (5 bases). Germline values: CDR1 SGHTA, CDR2 FQGTGA. The CDR3 has 12 residues. V lost 1 base, J lost 8 bases, and 7 bases lay in between. The DNA for the CDR3 is TGTGCCAGCAGCTTAAATCAGGGTACGCAGTATTTT. Protein: CASSLNQGTQYF. Filled out from reference TRBV7-3 and TRBJ2-3, the complete variable domain reads GAGVSQTPSNKVTEKGKYVELRCDPISGHTALYWYRQSLGQGPEFLIYFQGTGAADDSGLPNDRFFAVRPEGSVSTLKIQRTERGDSAVYLCASSLNQGTQYFGPGTRLTVL.

This clonotype was observed many times. The V call is TRBV2, the J call TRBJ1-5, with 8 bases that match TRBD1. CDR3 size: 15 residues. Trimming removed 4 bases from V and 9 bases from J; junction bases left unmatched: 11. The germline V gene encodes CDR1 SNHLY and CDR2 FYNNEI. The CDR3 region has the DNA TGTGCCAGCAGTGGGGCAGGGGGCCCGAATGGGCCCCAGCATTTT. This gives the protein CASSGAGGPNGPQHF.

This clonotype was counted at least ten times. The chain has TRBV5-1 and TRBJ2-1, with unresolved D. V dropped 0 bases and J dropped 9 bases, with 13 bases sitting between them. This CDR3 has 14 residues. Germline lookup yields CDR1 SGHRS and CDR2 YFSETQ. The CDR3 coding sequence is TGCGCCAGCAGCTTGGCCGGACCAACCCGTGAGCAGTTCTTC. Encoded protein: CASSLAGPTREQFF.

This clonotype was counted a few times. The chain carries TRBV5-6 and TRBJ1-1, with D possibly TRBD1 on 5 matching bases. There are 18 residues in the CDR3. V gave up 6 bases and J gave up 1 base, with 25 bases separating them. The V gene's germline CDR1 is SGHDT and CDR2 YYEEEE. The CDR3, as DNA: TGTGCCAGCACCCTAAGATCGGAAACACGGGGCCGGAACACTGAAGCTTTCTTT. It is translated as CASTLRSETRGRNTEAFF.

This clonotype was counted ten times or more. V usage is TRBV19 and J usage is TRBJ2-7; possibly TRBD1 or TRBD2 for D (5 bases each). Germline lookup yields CDR1 LNHDA and CDR2 SQIVND (reference sequence). With 6 bases removed from V and 2 bases from J, the gap between germline ends came to 14 bases. The CDR3 contains 14 residues. CDR3 sequence reads: CASSIRDGPYEQYF. The DNA for the CDR3 is TGTGCCAGTAGCATCCGGGACGGACCCTACGAGCAGTACTTC.

This clonotype has a count of ten or more. The rearrangement links TRBV19 to TRBJ2-3; D unclear. V was trimmed by 7 bases and J by 4 bases, leaving 21 bases between them. This CDR3 has 16 amino acids. Per the germline V gene, CDR1 is LNHDA and CDR2 is SQIVND (reference sequence). This chain's CDR3 is CASTPNGLPFADTQYF. The CDR3 bases are TGTGCCAGTACTCCTAATGGCCTACCCTTCGCAGATACGCAGTATTTT.

This clonotype was seen repeatedly, ten times or more. The chain is built from TRBV6-1 and TRBJ2-1; 13 positions agree with TRBD2. The V gene end was trimmed by 9 bases and the J gene end by 10 bases; junction bases not matched to a gene: 6. The CDR3 extends over 13 amino acids. Germline CDR1 is MNHNS and CDR2 is SASEGT. CDR3 sequence: CASRLAGGGEQFF. DNA of the CDR3: TGTGCCAGTAGACTAGCGGGGGGCGGGGAGCAGTTCTTC.

This clonotype was found many times. An end of the junction does not agree with germline; a read error may underlie this. The gene calls are TRBV18 and TRBJ1-4; D is undetermined. The CDR3 is 15 residues long. Germline V gene lookup returns CDR1 KGHSH and CDR2 LQKENI. CDR3 sequence (DNA): TGCGCCAGCTCACCTCGGGTGGCCCTGCTGGAAAAACTGTTTTTT. It yields the protein CASSPRVALLEKLFF.

The chain links TRBV6-1 to TRBJ2-7, with D uncertain. From germline, CDR1 is MNHNS and CDR2 SASEGT. The CDR3 is 14 residues long. Deletions cut 6 bases from V and 4 bases from J, with 16 bases between. As DNA, the CDR3 is TGTGCCAGCAGCGCCGGACCTTCCTTATACGAGCAGTACTTC. Translating gives CASSAGPSLYEQYF.